These 8 T cell receptor beta chains originate from one sample sequenced in a study of T cells in Graves' hyperthyroidism and ophthalmopathy. Amplified regions were TCR beta CDR3 sequences from RNA transcripts. When the TCR CDR3 underwent first-round RT-PCR, the HTBI primer set was used. TCRdb reanalysed the multiplex PCR reads using MiXCR and keeps one entry per CDR3 protein. The sample lists about 570,000 distinct CDR3 sequences, 13% to 15% occurring once. The sample comprised blood. All receptors derive from a woman in her forties with Graves' hyperthyroidism.

This clonotype has ten or more counts. This chain uses TRBV28 with TRBJ1-2, with 7 bases lining up with TRBD1. The CDR3 consists of 13 residues. Germline loops: CDR1 MDHEN, CDR2 SYDVKM. J lost 2 bases, V lost 6 bases, and 3 bases had no gene match. The CDR3 spells CASRPTGNYGYTF. The DNA of the CDR3 is TGTGCCAGCAGGCCGACAGGGAACTATGGCTACACCTTC.

At least ten counts were recorded for this clonotype. J is TRBJ2-7 and V is TRBV20-1; 8 bases agree with TRBD2. Per the germline V gene, CDR1 is DFQATT and CDR2 is SNEGSKA (reference sequence). V shed 3 bases and J 2 bases; nucleotides not matched to a gene: 9. The CDR3 length is 15 residues. DNA of the CDR3: TGCAGTGCTAGGTTCCTAGCGGGCGTTCCCTACGAGCAGTACTTC. Translation gives CSARFLAGVPYEQYF.

This clonotype was counted at least ten times. The chain is built from TRBV20-1 and TRBJ2-7; 8 positions match TRBD2. Germline-derived CDR1 and CDR2 are DFQATT and SNEGSKA (reference sequence). With 3 bases clipped from V and 3 bases from J, the junction kept 10 bases outside the gene matches. The CDR3 runs 15 residues. Here the CDR3 DNA reads TGCAGTGCTAGTAAAGGAGCGGGAGCTTACTACGAGCAGTACTTC. Its translation: CSASKGAGAYYEQYF.

This clonotype was recorded many times. The chain couples TRBV7-2 to TRBJ2-3, with 8 nucleotides matching TRBD2. CDR1 is SGHTA and CDR2 is FQGNSA in the germline V gene. The trim removed 2 bases at V and 4 bases at J, leaving 5 bases unmatched. This CDR3 comprises 15 residues. The CDR3 here is CASSLNGRASDTQYF. The CDR3, as DNA: TGTGCCAGCAGCTTAAACGGGAGGGCCTCAGATACGCAGTATTTT. The full variable domain, its missing parts supplied by reference TRBV7-2 and TRBJ2-3, is GAGVSQSPSNKVTEKGKDVELRCDPISGHTALYWYRQSLGQGLEFLIYFQGNSAPDKSGLPSDRFSAERTGGSVSTLTIQRTQQEDSAVYLCASSLNGRASDTQYFGPGTRLTVL.

This clonotype occurred many times. The chain carries TRBV2 and TRBJ1-1, with 8 bases fitting TRBD1. Germline CDR1 and CDR2: SNHLY and FYNNEI. J was trimmed by 4 bases and V by 6 bases; bases with no gene match: 7. The CDR3 has 14 residues. DNA for the CDR3: TGTGCCAGCAGCGATTCCAGGGGGCCCACTGAAGCTTTCTTT. It translates to CASSDSRGPTEAFF.

This clonotype has ten or more counts. The rearrangement links TRBV6-1 to TRBJ2-1; D is uncertain. V was cut by 5 bases and J by 8 bases, with 16 bases left in between. The CDR3 runs to 14 residues. CDR1 is MNHNS and CDR2 is SASEGT in the germline V gene. The CDR3: CASSFGSSIHEQFF. CDR3 sequence (DNA): TGTGCCAGCAGTTTCGGGTCCAGCATCCATGAGCAGTTCTTC.

The chain uses TRBV28 and TRBJ2-7; 8 nucleotides match TRBD1. V gave up 7 bases and J gave up 3 bases; unmatched junction bases: 8. The CDR3 runs 14 residues. The germline V gene encodes CDR1 MDHEN and CDR2 SYDVKM. The CDR3 nucleotides are TGTGCCAGCATCCTCGACAGGGGCCACTACGAGCAGTACTTC. This gives the protein CASILDRGHYEQYF.

This clonotype has at least ten counts. The chain recombines TRBV6-1 with TRBJ1-6, with D uncertain. The CDR3 loop spans 15 amino acids. Trimming pared 7 bases from V and 0 bases from J, leaving 10 bases between. The germline V gene encodes CDR1 MNHNS and CDR2 SASEGT. The CDR3 bases are TGTGCCAGCAACGACGGGAGCTCCTATAATTCACCCCTCCACTTT. It codes for CASNDGSSYNSPLHF.